One sample yielded the 16 T cell receptor beta chains listed below, sequenced in a study of CD8 T cells in Susac syndrome. Random-hexamer reverse transcription was applied to about 0.45 to 1 ug RNA. From the immunoSEQ multiplex PCR reads, TCRdb called clonotypes with MiXCR, one entry per CDR3 protein. The top ten clones hold 0.085% to 0.12% of a sample with roughly 190,000 distinct CDR3 sequences, roughly 95% of them seen once. The source material was CD4+ T cells from PBMCs. These receptors came from a human donor in good health.

This chain uses TRBV27 with TRBJ2-7, with D unclear. Germline V CDR1 and CDR2: MNHEY, SMNVEV (reference sequence). V was cut by 0 bases and J by 2 bases, with 8 bases left in between. This CDR3 region has 14 residues. In DNA, the CDR3 is TGTGCCAGCAGTTTATCCAGGTCCACCTACGAGCAGTACTTC. Translating gives CASSLSRSTYEQYF.

The rearrangement joins TRBV29-1 to TRBJ1-1, with D unclear. Trimming took 2 bases from V and 0 from J, leaving 10 bases between them. CDR1 and CDR2 from the germline V gene are SQVTM and ANQGSEA. This CDR3 has 14 residues. The CDR3 region has the DNA TGCAGCGTTGAAATCGGCGCAATGAACACTGAAGCTTTCTTT. The encoded protein is CSVEIGAMNTEAFF.

This clonotype was observed a handful of times. The chain recombines TRBV27 with TRBJ2-7; D gene uncertain. This CDR3 region has 14 residues. The germline V gene has CDR1 MNHEY and CDR2 SMNVEV (reference sequence). Trimming removed 2 bases from V and 2 bases from J, with 10 bases in between. The CDR3 protein is CASSLGRRTYEQYF. Written as DNA, the CDR3 is TGTGCCAGCAGTTTAGGGCGTCGAACCTACGAGCAGTACTTC.

This chain links TRBV29-1 with TRBJ2-7; 11 bases are shared with TRBD2. Per germline, CDR1 SQVTM and CDR2 ANQGSEA. V trimming: 7 bases; J trimming: 0 bases; junction bases outside the gene matches: 5. This CDR3 is 14 amino acids long. The CDR3 DNA sequence: TGCAGCGGTCGACTAGCGGGGTCCTCCTACGAGCAGTACTTC. Translated: CSGRLAGSSYEQYF.

J is TRBJ2-5 and V is TRBV29-1; 7 nucleotides agree with TRBD2. CDR1 and CDR2 (germline): SQVTM, ANQGSEA. V was pared by 4 bases and J by 7 bases, with 12 bases of the junction left unmatched. This CDR3 is built from 14 residues. CDR3 DNA sequence: TGCAGCGTTGTGTGGGAGGGGTGGTTAGGGACCCAGTACTTC. The encoded protein is CSVVWEGWLGTQYF.

V and J are TRBV12-3 or TRBV12-4 and TRBJ2-1, with 7 nucleotides matching TRBD1. The CDR3 is 14 amino acids. With 7 bases clipped from V and 5 bases from J, the junction kept 8 bases outside the gene matches. The CDR3 DNA reads TGTGCCAGCACCCTCGGGACAGCCGACAATGAGCAGTTCTTC. Protein product: CASTLGTADNEQFF.

The gene calls are TRBV7-9 and TRBJ2-7; D is tentatively TRBD1 or TRBD2 (5 bases each). The germline V gene has CDR1 SEHNR and CDR2 FQNEAQ (reference sequence). This CDR3 region has 13 residues. V was pared by 5 bases and J by 6 bases, with 14 bases between. The CDR3 loop is CASSDPRGSEQYF. Here the CDR3 DNA reads TGTGCCAGCAGCGATCCACGGGGCAGCGAGCAGTACTTC.

The V call is TRBV3-1, the J call TRBJ1-2; tentative D call: TRBD1 (6 bases). V lost 1 base to trimming and J lost 4 bases, with 10 bases between them. CDR1 is LGHDT, CDR2 YNNKEL, per germline (reference sequence). CDR3 size: 14 residues. CDR3 DNA: TGTGCCAGCAGCCAAGGGCAGGGGAGCTATGGCTACACCTTC. It specifies CASSQGQGSYGYTF.

V is TRBV30 and J is TRBJ1-1; D gene ambiguous. Germline values: CDR1 GTSNPN, CDR2 SVGIG (reference sequence). V was trimmed by 1 base and J by 3 bases, leaving 9 bases between them. The CDR3 is 13 amino acids. The chain's CDR3 is CAWSARTDTEAFF. For the CDR3, the DNA is TGTGCCTGGAGTGCCAGGACGGACACTGAAGCTTTCTTT.

The genes are TRBV27 and TRBJ2-3; 8 nucleotides match TRBD2. Unmatched junction bases numbered 16, after V lost 5 bases and J lost 3 bases. The CDR3 runs to 18 residues. Germline loops: CDR1 MNHEY, CDR2 SMNVEV (reference sequence). CDR3 amino acids: CASSPSVEREFYTDTQYF. Written as DNA, the CDR3 is TGTGCCAGCAGTCCTTCAGTTGAGCGGGAGTTTTATACAGATACGCAGTATTTT.

The chain carries TRBV3-1 and TRBJ2-6; 7 positions match TRBD1. V lost 0 bases, J lost 3 bases, and 5 bases stayed unmatched. The CDR3 covers 17 residues. Germline assignment: CDR1 LGHDT and CDR2 YNNKEL (reference sequence). Here the CDR3 DNA reads TGTGCCAGCAGCCAAGACGGGACAGCTAATGGGGCCAACGTCCTGACTTTC. Translated: CASSQDGTANGANVLTF. Drawing the rest from reference TRBV3-1 and TRBJ2-6, the complete variable domain is DTAVSQTPKYLVTQMGNDKSIKCEQNLGHDTMYWYKQDSKKFLKIMFSYNNKELIINETVPNRFSPKSPDKAHLNLHINSLELGDSAVYFCASSQDGTANGANVLTFGAGSRLTVL.

This chain links TRBV28 with TRBJ2-5; D perhaps matches TRBD2 (5 bases). This CDR3 spans 14 amino acids. Trimming stripped 6 bases from V and 3 bases from J, with 14 bases between. Germline V gene data show CDR1 as MDHEN and CDR2 as SYDVKM. Here the CDR3 reads CASSAQSGKETQYF. The CDR3 nucleotides read TGTGCCAGCAGCGCCCAAAGCGGTAAAGAGACCCAGTACTTC.

V gene TRBV9 combines with J gene TRBJ1-1, with D maybe TRBD1 (5 bases). Trimming removed 4 bases at V and 1 base at J, with 14 bases between. The CDR3 runs 15 residues. Germline lookup yields CDR1 SGDLS and CDR2 YYNGEE. The CDR3 DNA sequence: TGTGCCAGCAGCCCCCCGCCGGGGCCGAACACTGAAGCTTTCTTT. This encodes CASSPPPGPNTEAFF.

The chain is built from TRBV20-1 and TRBJ2-3; the match to TRBD1 covers 7 bases. Germline lookup yields CDR1 DFQATT and CDR2 SNEGSKA (reference sequence). There are 14 residues in the CDR3. V shed 8 bases, J shed 3 bases, and the junction held 11 bases outside the gene matches. Here the CDR3 reads CSTRQGRVTDTQYF. The CDR3 bases are TGCAGTACGAGACAGGGAAGGGTAACAGATACGCAGTATTTT.

The chain combines TRBV4-3 with TRBJ2-1; 8 nucleotides line up with TRBD2. Trimming cost V 0 bases and J 4 bases; bases outside gene matches: 11. CDR1 LGHNA and CDR2 YSLEER come from the germline V gene. The CDR3 is 18 residues long. CDR3 sequence reads: CASSQERFGSGSYNEQFF. CDR3 bases: TGCGCCAGCAGCCAAGAAAGGTTTGGGAGCGGGAGTTACAATGAGCAGTTCTTC.

This chain connects TRBV30 to TRBJ1-4, with D unresolved. The CDR3 sequence is 13 residues long. Trimming took off 1 base at V and 8 bases at J, with 11 bases between the two ends. From germline, CDR1 is GTSNPN and CDR2 SVGIG (reference sequence). The CDR3 loop is CAWSARVQEKLFF. The CDR3 nucleotides read TGTGCCTGGAGTGCACGGGTTCAGGAAAAACTGTTTTTT.